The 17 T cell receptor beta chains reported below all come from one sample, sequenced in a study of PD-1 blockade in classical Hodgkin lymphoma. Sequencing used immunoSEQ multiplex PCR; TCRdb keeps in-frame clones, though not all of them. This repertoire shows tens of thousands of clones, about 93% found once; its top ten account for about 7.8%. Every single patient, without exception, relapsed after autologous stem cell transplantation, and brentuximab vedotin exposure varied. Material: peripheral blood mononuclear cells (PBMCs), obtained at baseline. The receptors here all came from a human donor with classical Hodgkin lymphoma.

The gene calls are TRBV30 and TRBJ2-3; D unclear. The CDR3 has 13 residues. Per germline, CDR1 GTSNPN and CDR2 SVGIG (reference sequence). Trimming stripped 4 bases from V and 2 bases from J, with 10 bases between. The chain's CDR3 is CAWTELATDTQYF. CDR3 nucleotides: TGTGCCTGGACCGAACTCGCCACAGATACGCAGTATTTT.

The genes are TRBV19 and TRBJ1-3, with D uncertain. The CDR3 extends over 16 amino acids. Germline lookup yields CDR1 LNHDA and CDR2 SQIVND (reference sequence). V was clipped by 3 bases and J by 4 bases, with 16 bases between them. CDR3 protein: CASSIGGGNAGNTIYF. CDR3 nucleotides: TGTGCCAGTAGTATCGGTGGAGGGAATGCCGGAAACACCATATATTTT.

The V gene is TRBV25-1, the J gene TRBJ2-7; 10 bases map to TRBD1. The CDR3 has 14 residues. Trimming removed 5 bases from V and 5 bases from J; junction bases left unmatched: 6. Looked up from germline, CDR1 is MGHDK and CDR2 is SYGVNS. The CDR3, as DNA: TGTGCCAGCAGTAGGGGACAGGGGAACCACGAGCAGTACTTC. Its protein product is CASSRGQGNHEQYF.

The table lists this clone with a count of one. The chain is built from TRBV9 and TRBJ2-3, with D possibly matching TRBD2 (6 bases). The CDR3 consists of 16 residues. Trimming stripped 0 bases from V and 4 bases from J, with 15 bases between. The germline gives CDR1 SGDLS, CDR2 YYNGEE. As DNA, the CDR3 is TGTGCCAGCAGCGTAGTCGGGAGCTTTGCCGCAGATACGCAGTATTTT. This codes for CASSVVGSFAADTQYF.

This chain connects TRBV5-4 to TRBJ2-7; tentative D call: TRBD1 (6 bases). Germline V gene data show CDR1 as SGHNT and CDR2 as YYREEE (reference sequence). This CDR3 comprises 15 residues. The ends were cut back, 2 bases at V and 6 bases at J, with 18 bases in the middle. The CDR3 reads CASSLTTGPLGEQYF. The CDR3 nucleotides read TGTGCCAGCAGCTTAACGACAGGCCCCTTAGGCGAGCAGTACTTC.

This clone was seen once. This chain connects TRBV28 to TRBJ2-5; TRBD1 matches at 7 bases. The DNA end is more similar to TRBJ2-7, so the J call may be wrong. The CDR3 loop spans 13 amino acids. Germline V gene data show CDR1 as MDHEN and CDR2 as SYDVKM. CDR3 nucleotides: TGTGCCAGCTGCCGTCACAGGGGAGACGAGCAGTACTTC. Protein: CASCRHRGDEQYF.

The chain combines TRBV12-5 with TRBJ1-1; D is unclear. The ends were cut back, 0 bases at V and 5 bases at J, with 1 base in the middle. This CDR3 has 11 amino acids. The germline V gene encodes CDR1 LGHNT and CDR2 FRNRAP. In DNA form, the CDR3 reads TGTGCTAGTGGTTTGGTAACTGAAGCTTTCTTT. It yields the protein CASGLVTEAFF.

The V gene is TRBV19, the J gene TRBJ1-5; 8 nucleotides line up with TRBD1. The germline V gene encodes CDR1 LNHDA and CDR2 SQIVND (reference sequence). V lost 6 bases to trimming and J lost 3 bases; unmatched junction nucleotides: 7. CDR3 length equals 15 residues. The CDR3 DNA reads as TGTGCCAGTAGGTTAGGACAGGGCTACAATCAGCCCCAGCATTTT. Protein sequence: CASRLGQGYNQPQHF.

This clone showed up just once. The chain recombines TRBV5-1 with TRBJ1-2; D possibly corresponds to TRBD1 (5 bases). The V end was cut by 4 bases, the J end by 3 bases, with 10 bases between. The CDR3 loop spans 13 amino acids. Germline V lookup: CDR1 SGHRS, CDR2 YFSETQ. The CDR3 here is CASSGGGDYGYTF. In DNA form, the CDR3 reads TGCGCCAGCAGCGGCGGAGGGGACTATGGCTACACCTTC.

Written as DNA, the CDR3 is TGTGCCAGCAGCCCTCGGGGCAGGGCGAACACTGAAGCTTTCTTT. Its translation: CASSPRGRANTEAFF. The chain combines TRBV7-8 with TRBJ1-1; D may be TRBD1 (5 bases). The CDR3 totals 15 residues. V lost 5 bases to trimming and J lost 1 base, with 14 bases between them. In germline, CDR1 is SGHVS, CDR2 FQNEAQ.

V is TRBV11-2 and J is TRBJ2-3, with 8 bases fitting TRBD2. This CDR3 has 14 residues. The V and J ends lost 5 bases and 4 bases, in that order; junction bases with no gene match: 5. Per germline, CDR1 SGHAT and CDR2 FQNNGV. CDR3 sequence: CASSPRTSPDTQYF. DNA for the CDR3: TGTGCCAGCAGCCCTCGGACTAGCCCAGATACGCAGTATTTT.

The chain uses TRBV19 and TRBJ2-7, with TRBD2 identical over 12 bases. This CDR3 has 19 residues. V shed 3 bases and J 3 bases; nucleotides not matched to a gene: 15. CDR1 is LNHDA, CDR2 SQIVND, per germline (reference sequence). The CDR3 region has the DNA TGTGCCAGTAGTATGGGGGAGGTGGCTAGCGGGAGGGCCTTCTACGAGCAGTACTTC. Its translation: CASSMGEVASGRAFYEQYF.

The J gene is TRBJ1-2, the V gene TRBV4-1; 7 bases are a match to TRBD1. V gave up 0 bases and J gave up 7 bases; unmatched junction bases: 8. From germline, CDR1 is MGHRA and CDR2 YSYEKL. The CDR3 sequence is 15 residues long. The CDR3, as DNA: TGCGCCAGCAGCCAAGAGGACAGGCCTTGGGGTGGCTACACCTTC. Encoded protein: CASSQEDRPWGGYTF.

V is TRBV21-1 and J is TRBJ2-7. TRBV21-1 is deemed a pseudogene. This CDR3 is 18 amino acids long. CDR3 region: CASSKKFPGWDQRYEQYF. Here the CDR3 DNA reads TGTGCCAGCAGCAAAAAGTTTCCGGGCTGGGACCAGCGCTACGAGCAGTACTTC.

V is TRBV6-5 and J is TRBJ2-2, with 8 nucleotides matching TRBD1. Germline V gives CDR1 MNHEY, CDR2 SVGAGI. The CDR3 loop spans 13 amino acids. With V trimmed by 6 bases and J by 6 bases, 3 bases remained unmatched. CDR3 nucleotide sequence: TGTGCCAGCAGCAGGGGGCTGGCCGGGGAGCTGTTTTTT. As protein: CASSRGLAGELFF.

The CDR3 nucleotides read TGTGCCAGCAGCGCCCGACCGGGACTAGCGGGAGCGGGAGAGCAGTTCTTC. Its translation is CASSARPGLAGAGEQFF. The rearrangement uses TRBV7-3 and TRBJ2-1; TRBD2 agrees at 14 bases. With 5 bases clipped from V and 10 bases from J, the junction kept 13 bases outside the gene matches. The length of the CDR3 is 17 residues. Per germline, CDR1 SGHTA and CDR2 FQGTGA.

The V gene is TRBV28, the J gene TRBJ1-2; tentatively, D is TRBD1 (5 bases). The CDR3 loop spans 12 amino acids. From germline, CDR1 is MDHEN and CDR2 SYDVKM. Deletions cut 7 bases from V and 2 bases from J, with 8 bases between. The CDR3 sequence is CASISGNYGYTF. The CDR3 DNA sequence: TGTGCCAGCATATCAGGGAACTATGGCTACACCTTC.